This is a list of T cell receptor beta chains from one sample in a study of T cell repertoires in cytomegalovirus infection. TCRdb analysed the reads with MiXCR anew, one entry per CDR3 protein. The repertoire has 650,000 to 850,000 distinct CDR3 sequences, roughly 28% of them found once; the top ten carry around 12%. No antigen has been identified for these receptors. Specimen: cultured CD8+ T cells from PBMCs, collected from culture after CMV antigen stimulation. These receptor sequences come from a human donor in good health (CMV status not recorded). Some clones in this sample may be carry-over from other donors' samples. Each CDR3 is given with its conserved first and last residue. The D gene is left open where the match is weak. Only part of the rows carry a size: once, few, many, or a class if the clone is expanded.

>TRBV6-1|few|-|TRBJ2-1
TGTGCCAGCGGGAAACTAGTCTTGGGTGAGCAGTTCTTC
CASGKLVLGEQFF
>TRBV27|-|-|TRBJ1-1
TGTGCCAGCACCCAGTATTGGGGCTCGAACACTGAAGCTTTCTTT
CASTQYWGSNTEAFF
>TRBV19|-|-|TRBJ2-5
TGTGCCAGTAGGGCGGGCAGGGAAAAAGAGACCCAGTACTTC
CASRAGREKETQYF
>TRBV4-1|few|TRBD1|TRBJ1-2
TGCGCCAGCAGCCAAGATAAGGGGGCGAACTATGGCTACACCTTC
CASSQDKGANYGYTF
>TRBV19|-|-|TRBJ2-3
TGTGCCAGTAGTACACAGGTTAGCACAGATACGCAGTATTTT
CASSTQVSTDTQYF
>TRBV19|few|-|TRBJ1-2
TGTGCCAGTAGTATACAGGATTCACTGAGCTATGGCTACACCTTC
CASSIQDSLSYGYTF
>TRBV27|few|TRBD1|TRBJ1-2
TGTGCCAGCAGTCAAACGACAGGGGGCAGGAATGGCTACACCTTC
CASSQTTGGRNGYTF
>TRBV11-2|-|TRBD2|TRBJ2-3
TGTGCCAGCAGCTTAGGGGGGACTAGCGGGCCAGGGACGCAGTATTTT
CASSLGGTSGPGTQYF
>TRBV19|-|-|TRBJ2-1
TGTGCCAGTAGTATCATTGGGGTAGCGGTTTACAATGAGCAGTTCTTC
CASSIIGVAVYNEQFF
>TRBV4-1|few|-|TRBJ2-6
TGCGCCAGCAGCCAAGAGGCCTATGGGGCCAACGTCCTGACTTTC
CASSQEAYGANVLTF
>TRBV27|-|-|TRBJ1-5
TGTGCCAGCAGACCTTTGGGGAATCAGCCCCAGCATTTT
CASRPLGNQPQHF
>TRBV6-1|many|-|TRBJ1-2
TGTGCCAGCAGTGAAGGGGATGGCTACACCTTC
CASSEGDGYTF
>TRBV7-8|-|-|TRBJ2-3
TGTGCCAGCAGATTAGGGCGGGGCAGGGGTCAGGATACGCAGTATTTT
CASRLGRGRGQDTQYF
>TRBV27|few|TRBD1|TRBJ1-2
TGTGCCAGCAGTTTGGTTTGGACAGGGGTAAACTATGGCTACACCTTC
CASSLVWTGVNYGYTF
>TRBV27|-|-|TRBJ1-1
TGTGCCAGCAGTTCCCAGGACAGTATGAACACTGAAGCTTTCTTT
CASSSQDSMNTEAFF